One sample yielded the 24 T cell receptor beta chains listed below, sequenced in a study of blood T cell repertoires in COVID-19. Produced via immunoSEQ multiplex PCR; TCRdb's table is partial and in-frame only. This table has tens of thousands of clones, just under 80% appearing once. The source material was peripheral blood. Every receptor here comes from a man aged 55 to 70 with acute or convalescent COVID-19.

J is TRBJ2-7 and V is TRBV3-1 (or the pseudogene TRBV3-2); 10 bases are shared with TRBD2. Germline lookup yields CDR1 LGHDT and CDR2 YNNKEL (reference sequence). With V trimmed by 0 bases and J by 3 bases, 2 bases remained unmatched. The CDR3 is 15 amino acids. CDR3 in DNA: TGTGCCAGCAGCCAAGAAAGGACTAGCGGCTACGAGCAGTACTTC. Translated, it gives CASSQERTSGYEQYF.

For the CDR3, the DNA is TGTGCCAGTAGTGGGGAACCGGGACAGGGGACGTATGGCTACACCTTC. Protein product: CASSGEPGQGTYGYTF. The V and J genes are TRBV19 and TRBJ1-2, with 10 bases fitting TRBD1. With V trimmed by 5 bases and J by 5 bases, 11 bases remained unmatched. The CDR3 spans 16 residues. CDR1 is LNHDA, CDR2 SQIVND, per germline (reference sequence).

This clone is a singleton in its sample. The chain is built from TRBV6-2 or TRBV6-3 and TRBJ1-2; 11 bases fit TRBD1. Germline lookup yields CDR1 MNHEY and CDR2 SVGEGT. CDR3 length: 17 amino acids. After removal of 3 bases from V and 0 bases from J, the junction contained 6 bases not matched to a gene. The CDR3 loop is CASSYSGQGAANYGYTF. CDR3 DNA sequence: TGTGCCAGCAGTTATAGTGGACAGGGGGCAGCTAACTATGGCTACACCTTC.

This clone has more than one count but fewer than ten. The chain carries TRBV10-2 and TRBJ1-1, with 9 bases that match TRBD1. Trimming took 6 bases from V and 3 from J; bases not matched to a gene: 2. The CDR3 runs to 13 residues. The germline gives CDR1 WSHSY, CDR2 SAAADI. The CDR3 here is CASRDRGDTEAFF. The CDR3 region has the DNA TGCGCCAGCAGGGACAGGGGAGACACTGAAGCTTTCTTT.

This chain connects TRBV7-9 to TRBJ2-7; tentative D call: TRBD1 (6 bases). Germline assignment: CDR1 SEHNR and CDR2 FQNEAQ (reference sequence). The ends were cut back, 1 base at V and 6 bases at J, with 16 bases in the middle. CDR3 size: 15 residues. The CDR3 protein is CASSLVTGYVPEQYF. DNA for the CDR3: TGTGCCAGCAGCTTAGTAACAGGGTATGTACCCGAGCAGTACTTC.

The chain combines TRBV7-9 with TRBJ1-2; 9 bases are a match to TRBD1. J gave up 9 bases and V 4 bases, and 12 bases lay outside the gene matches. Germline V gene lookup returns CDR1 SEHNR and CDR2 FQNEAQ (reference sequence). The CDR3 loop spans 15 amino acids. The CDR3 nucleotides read TGTGCCAGCAGCTCGACGGGACAGGGAAGGCTCCGCTACACCTTC. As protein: CASSSTGQGRLRYTF. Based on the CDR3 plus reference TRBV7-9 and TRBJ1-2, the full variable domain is DTGVSQNPRHKITKRGQNVTFRCDPISEHNRLYWYRQTLGQGPEFLTYFQNEAQLEKSRLLSDRFSAERPKGSFSTLEIQRTEQGDSAMYLCASSSTGQGRLRYTFGSGTRLTVV.

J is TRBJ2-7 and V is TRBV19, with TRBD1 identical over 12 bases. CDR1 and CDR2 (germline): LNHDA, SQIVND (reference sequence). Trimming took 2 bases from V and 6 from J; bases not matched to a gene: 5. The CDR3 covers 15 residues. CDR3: CASSILGTGGIEQYF. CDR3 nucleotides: TGTGCCAGTAGTATACTCGGGACAGGGGGCATCGAGCAGTACTTC.

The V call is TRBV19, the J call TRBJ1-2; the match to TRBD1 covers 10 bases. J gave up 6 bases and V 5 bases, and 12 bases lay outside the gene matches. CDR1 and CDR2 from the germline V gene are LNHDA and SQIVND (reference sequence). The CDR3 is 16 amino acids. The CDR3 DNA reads TGTGCCAGTAGTGCAGAACCGGGACAGGGGTCTCATGGCTACACCTTC. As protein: CASSAEPGQGSHGYTF.

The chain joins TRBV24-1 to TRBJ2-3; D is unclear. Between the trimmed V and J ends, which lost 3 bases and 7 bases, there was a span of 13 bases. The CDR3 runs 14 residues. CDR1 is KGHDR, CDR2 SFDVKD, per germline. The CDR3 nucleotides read TGTGCCACCAGTGATCGCCTTCCGGGTCATACGCAGTATTTT. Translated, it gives CATSDRLPGHTQYF.

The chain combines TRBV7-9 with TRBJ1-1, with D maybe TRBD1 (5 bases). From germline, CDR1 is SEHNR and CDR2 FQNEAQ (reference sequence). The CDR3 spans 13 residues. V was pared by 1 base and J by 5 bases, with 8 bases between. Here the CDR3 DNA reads TGTGCCAGCAGCTTAGATGGGGGGACTGAAGCTTTCTTT. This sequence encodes CASSLDGGTEAFF.

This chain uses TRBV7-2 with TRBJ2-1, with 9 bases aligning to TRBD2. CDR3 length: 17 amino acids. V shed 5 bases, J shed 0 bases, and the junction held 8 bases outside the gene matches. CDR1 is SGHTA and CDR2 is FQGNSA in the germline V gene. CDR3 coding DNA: TGTGCCAGCAGCCCTCACTTTAGCGGGAGCTCCTACAATGAGCAGTTCTTC. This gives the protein CASSPHFSGSSYNEQFF.

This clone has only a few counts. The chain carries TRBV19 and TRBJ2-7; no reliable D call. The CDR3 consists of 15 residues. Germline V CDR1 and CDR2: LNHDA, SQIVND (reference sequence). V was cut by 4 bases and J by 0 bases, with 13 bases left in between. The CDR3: CASSTRGGSSYEQYF. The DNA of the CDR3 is TGTGCCAGTAGTACCCGAGGTGGCAGCTCCTACGAGCAGTACTTC.

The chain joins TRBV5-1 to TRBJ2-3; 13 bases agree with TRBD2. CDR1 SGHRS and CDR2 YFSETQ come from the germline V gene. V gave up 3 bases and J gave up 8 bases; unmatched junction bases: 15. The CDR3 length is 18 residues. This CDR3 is CASSSQLAGGPGSGTQYF. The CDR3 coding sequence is TGCGCCAGCAGCTCCCAACTAGCGGGAGGGCCGGGGTCGGGTACGCAGTATTTT.

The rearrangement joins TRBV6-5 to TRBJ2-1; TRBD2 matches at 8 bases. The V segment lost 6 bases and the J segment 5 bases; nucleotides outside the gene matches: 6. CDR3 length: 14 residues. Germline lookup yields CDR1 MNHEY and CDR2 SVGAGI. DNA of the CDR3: TGTGCCAGCAGGCTACTAGCGGCTAACAATGAGCAGTTCTTC. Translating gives CASRLLAANNEQFF.

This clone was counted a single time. In DNA, the CDR3 is TGTGCCTGGGGAACGACTAGCTCGGAGACCCAGTACTTC. Its translation: CAWGTTSSETQYF. The chain links TRBV30 to TRBJ2-5; TRBD2 aligns across 7 bases. The CDR3 is 13 amino acids. After removal of 5 bases from V and 5 bases from J, the junction contained 8 bases not matched to a gene. Germline V gene sequence: CDR1 GTSNPN, CDR2 SVGIG (reference sequence).

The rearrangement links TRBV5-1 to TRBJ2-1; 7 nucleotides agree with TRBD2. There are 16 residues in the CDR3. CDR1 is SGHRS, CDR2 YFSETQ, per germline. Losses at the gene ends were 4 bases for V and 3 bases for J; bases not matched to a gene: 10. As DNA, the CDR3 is TGCGCCAGCAGCGTTGGACTAGACCTCTTCTACAATGAGCAGTTCTTC. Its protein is CASSVGLDLFYNEQFF.

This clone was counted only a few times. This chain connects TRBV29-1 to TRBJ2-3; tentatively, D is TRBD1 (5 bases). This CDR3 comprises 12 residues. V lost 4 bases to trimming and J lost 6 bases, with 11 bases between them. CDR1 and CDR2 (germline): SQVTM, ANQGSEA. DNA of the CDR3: TGCAGCGTTGGGCAGGGCGGCGATACGCAGTATTTT. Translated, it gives CSVGQGGDTQYF.

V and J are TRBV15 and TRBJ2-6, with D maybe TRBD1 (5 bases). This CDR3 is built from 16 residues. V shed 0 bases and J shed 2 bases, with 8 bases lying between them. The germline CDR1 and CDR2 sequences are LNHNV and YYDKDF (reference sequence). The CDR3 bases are TGTGCCACCAGCAGAGATAGGGGTACTGGGGCCAACGTCCTGACTTTC. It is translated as CATSRDRGTGANVLTF.

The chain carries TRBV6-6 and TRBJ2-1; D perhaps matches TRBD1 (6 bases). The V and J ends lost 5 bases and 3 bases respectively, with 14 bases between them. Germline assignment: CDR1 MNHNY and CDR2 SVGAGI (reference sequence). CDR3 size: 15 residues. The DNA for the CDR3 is TGTGCCAGCAGTCGACCCAGGGGAATCTACAATGAGCAGTTCTTC. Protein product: CASSRPRGIYNEQFF.

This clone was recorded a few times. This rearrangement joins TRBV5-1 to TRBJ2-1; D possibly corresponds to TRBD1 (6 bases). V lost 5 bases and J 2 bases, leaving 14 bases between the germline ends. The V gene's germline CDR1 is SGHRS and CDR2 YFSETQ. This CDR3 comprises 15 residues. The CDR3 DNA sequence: TGCGCCAGCAGGGGGGAAGCAGGGGCCTACAATGAGCAGTTCTTC. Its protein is CASRGEAGAYNEQFF.

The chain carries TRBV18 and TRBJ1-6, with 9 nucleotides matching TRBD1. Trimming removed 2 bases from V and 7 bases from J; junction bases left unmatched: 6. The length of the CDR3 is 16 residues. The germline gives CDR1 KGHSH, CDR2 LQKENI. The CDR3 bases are TGTGCCAGCTCACCAGTGGGACAGGGAAGAAATTCACCCCTCCACTTT. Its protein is CASSPVGQGRNSPLHF. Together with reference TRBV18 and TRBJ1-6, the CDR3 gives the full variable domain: NAGVMQNPRHLVRRRGQEARLRCSPMKGHSHVYWYRQLPEEGLKFMVYLQKENIIDESGMPKERFSAEFPKEGPSILRIQQVVRGDSAAYFCASSPVGQGRNSPLHFGNGTRLTVT.

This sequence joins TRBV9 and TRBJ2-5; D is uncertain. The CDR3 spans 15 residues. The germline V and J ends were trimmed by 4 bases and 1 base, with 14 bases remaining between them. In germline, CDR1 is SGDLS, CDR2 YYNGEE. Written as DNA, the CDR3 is TGTGCCAGCAGCCTTTCCCCGCGGTCCCAAGAGACCCAGTACTTC. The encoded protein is CASSLSPRSQETQYF.

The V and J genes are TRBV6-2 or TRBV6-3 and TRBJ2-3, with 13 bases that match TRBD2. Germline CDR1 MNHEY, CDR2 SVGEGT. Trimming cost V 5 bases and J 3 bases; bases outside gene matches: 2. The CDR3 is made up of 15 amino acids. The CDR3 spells CASSGTSGTTDTQYF. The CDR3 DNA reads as TGTGCCAGCAGTGGGACTAGCGGGACTACAGATACGCAGTATTTT.

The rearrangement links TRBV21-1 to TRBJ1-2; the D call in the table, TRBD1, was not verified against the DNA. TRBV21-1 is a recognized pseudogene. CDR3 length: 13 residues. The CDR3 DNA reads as TGTGCCAGAGCCGTTCAGGGGACCTATGGCTACACCTTC. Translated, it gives CARAVQGTYGYTF.